This TCR beta chain was found in a study of a mutant IDH1 vaccine in newly diagnosed glioma. Overall study: Patients, over weeks 1, 3, 5, 7, 11, 15, 19 and 23, received a total of eight vaccinations. Earlier treatment was radiotherapy, temozolomide, or both, with most getting both.

Only in-frame clones appear in the TCRdb table, and some are missing; sequencing was by immunoSEQ multiplex PCR. The data show 30,000 to 45,000 clones, with 80% seen just once and approximately 15% held by the top ten. Germline loops: CDR1 MNHNS, CDR2 SASEGT. This CDR3 has 15 residues. Between the trimmed V and J ends, which lost 6 bases and 3 bases, there was a span of 15 bases. With respect to this clone: Its specificity is unknown.

This sample's time point: week 11, during vaccination. The content of each vaccine dose was 300 ug of mutant IDH1 20-mer peptide, and topical imiquimod accompanied it. The clonotype was recovered from a woman in her twenties or thirties with glioma. Some clones in this sample may be carry-over from other donors' samples. This chain connects TRBV6-1 to TRBJ1-3, with D perhaps TRBD1 (5 bases). This material consisted of peripheral blood mononuclear cells (PBMCs), taken from a glioma patient whose treatment included an IDH1 peptide vaccine. The CDR3 loop is CASSAAGLYGNTIYF. The CDR3 DNA is TGTGCCAGCAGCGCAGCAGGGTTGTATGGAAACACCATATATTTT.